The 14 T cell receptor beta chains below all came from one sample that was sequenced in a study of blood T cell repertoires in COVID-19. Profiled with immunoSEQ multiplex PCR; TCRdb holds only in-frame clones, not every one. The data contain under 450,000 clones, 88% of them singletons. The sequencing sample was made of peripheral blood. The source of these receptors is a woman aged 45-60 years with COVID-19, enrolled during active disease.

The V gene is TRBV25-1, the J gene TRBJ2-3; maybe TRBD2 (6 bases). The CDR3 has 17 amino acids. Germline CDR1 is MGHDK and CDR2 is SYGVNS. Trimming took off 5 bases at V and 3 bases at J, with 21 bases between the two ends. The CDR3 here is CASSPAVGGGRTDTQYF. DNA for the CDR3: TGTGCCAGCAGTCCGGCCGTAGGTGGGGGGAGGACAGATACGCAGTATTTT.

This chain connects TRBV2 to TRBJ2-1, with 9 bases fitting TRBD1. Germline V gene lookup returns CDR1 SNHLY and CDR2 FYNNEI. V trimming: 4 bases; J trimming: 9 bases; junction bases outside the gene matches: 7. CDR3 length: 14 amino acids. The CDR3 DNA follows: TGTGCCAGCAGTGGGGGACAGGGCATTACTGAGCAGTTCTTC. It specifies CASSGGQGITEQFF.

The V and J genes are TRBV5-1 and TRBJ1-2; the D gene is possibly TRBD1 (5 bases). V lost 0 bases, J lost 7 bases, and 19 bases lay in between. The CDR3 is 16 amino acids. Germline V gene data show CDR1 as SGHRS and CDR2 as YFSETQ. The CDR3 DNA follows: TGCGCCAGCAGCTTGGTGGGGACTGATCGGAGGAGTGGCTACACCTTC. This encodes CASSLVGTDRRSGYTF.

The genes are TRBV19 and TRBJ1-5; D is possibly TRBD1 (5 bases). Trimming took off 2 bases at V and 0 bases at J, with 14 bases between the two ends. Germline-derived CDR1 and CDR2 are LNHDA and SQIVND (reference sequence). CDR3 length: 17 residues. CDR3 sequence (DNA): TGTGCCAGTAGTATAACGGGGGGGTTCCATAGCAATCAGCCCCAGCATTTT. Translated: CASSITGGFHSNQPQHF.

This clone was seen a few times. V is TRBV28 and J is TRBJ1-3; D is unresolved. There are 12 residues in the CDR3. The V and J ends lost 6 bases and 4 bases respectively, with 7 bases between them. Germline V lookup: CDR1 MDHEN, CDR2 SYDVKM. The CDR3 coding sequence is TGTGCCAGCAGCCCCGCGGGAAACACCATATATTTT. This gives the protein CASSPAGNTIYF.

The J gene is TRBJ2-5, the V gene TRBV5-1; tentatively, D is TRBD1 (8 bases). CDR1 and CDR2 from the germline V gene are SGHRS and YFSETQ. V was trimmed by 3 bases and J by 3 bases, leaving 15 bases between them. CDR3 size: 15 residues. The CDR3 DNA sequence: TGCGCCAGCAGCTCAACAGGGGGGGCCAAAGAGACCCAGTACTTC. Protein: CASSSTGGAKETQYF.

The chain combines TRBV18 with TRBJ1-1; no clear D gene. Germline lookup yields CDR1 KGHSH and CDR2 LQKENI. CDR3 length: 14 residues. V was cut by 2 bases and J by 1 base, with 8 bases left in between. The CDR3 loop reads CASSPNSGNTEAFF. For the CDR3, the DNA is TGTGCCAGCTCACCAAACAGCGGGAACACTGAAGCTTTCTTT. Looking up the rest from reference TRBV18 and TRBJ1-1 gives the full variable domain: NAGVMQNPRHLVRRRGQEARLRCSPMKGHSHVYWYRQLPEEGLKFMVYLQKENIIDESGMPKERFSAEFPKEGPSILRIQQVVRGDSAAYFCASSPNSGNTEAFFGQGTRLTVV.

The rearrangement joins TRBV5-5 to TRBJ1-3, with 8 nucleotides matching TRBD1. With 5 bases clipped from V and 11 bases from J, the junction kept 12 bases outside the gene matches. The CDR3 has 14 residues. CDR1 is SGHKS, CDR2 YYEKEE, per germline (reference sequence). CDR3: CASSIGQGRFSIYF. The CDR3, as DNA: TGTGCCAGCAGTATAGGACAGGGCCGGTTCTCCATATATTTT.

Written as DNA, the CDR3 is TGTGCCAGCTCACCACCGGGCGGGGGGGACACAGATACGCAGTATTTT. Encoded protein: CASSPPGGGDTDTQYF. The chain carries TRBV18 and TRBJ2-3, with 9 bases matching TRBD2. CDR3 length equals 16 residues. V shed 0 bases, J shed 2 bases, and the junction held 3 bases outside the gene matches. Germline loops: CDR1 KGHSH, CDR2 LQKENI.

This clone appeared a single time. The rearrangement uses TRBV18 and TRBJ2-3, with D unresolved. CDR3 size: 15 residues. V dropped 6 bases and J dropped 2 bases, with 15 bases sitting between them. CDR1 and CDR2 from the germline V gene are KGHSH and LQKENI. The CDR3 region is CASSLGLTATDTQYF. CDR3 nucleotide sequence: TGTGCCAGCTCCCTGGGCCTAACCGCCACAGATACGCAGTATTTT.

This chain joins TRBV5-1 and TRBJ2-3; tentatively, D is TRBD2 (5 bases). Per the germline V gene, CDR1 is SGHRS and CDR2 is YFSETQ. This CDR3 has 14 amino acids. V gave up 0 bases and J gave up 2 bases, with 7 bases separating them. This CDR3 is CASSLGGYTDTQYF. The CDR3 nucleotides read TGCGCCAGCAGCTTGGGAGGGTACACAGATACGCAGTATTTT.

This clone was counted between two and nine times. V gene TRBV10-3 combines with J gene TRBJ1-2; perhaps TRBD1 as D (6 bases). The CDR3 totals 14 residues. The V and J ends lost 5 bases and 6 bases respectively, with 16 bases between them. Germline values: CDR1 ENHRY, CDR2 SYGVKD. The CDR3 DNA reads TGTGCCATCAGTATAACACCAGGGGATCATGGCTACACCTTC. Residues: CAISITPGDHGYTF.

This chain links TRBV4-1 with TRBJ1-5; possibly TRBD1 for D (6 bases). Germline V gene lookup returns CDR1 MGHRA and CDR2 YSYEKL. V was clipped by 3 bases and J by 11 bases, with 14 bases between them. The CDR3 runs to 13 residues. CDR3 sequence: CASSHTGSPAQHF. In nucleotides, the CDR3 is TGCGCCAGCAGCCACACAGGGTCCCCCGCCCAGCATTTT.

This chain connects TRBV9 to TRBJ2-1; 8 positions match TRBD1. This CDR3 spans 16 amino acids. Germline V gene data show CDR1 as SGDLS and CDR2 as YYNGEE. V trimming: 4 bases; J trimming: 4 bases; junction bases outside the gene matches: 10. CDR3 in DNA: TGTGCCAGCAGCCCCTCCGGACAGGGCCCTTACAATGAGCAGTTCTTC. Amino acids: CASSPSGQGPYNEQFF.